This TCR beta chain was sequenced during a study of blood T cell repertoires in COVID-19. Study details: Donors in the United States, Italy and Spain gave samples during acute or convalescent COVID-19. T cells, B-cell-depleted T cells, or PBMCs supplied cDNA or gDNA.

CDR1 is SGHRS and CDR2 is YFSETQ in the germline V gene. V shed 4 bases and J 1 base; nucleotides not matched to a gene: 3. The CDR3 is 14 residues long. Authors' processing steps: It was from reference gene primer amplification that nucleated cell counts were estimated. The method was immunoSEQ multiplex PCR; TCRdb's version includes in-frame clones alone and lacks a portion of them. V and J calls and clone size are as listed in that table; D and trimming were resolved from the DNA. The sample consists of about 88,000 clones, roughly nine tenths of them appearing once. The V and J genes are TRBV5-1 and TRBJ1-1; 8 nucleotides match TRBD1. Sequencing was done on a sample of peripheral blood. The TCR was taken from a man aged 55-75 years with acute or convalescent COVID-19. As DNA, the CDR3 is TGCGCCAGCAGCCCCGGACAGGGGAACACTGAAGCTTTCTTT. This sequence encodes CASSPGQGNTEAFF.